The 19 T cell receptor beta chains given below trace back to one sample, sequenced in a study of blood T cell repertoires in COVID-19. Measured with immunoSEQ multiplex PCR; TCRdb has only the in-frame clones, and not every one. The sample lists 390,000 or so clones; 85% to 90% were seen once. The sample comprised peripheral blood. These receptors were obtained from a man younger than 35 with active or convalescent COVID-19.

The chain has TRBV28 and TRBJ1-1; weak D call: TRBD1 (5 bases). V lost 6 bases, J lost 0 bases, and 8 bases lay in between. This CDR3 is built from 13 residues. Per the germline V gene, CDR1 is MDHEN and CDR2 is SYDVKM. The CDR3 region is CASRTVMNTEAFF. CDR3 nucleotides: TGTGCCAGCAGGACAGTGATGAACACTGAAGCTTTCTTT.

The rearrangement uses TRBV19 and TRBJ1-2; D is unresolved. The V end was cut by 3 bases, the J end by 4 bases, with 12 bases between. Germline CDR1 and CDR2: LNHDA and SQIVND (reference sequence). The CDR3 spans 14 residues. CDR3 sequence: CASSIYQNTYGYTF. The CDR3 DNA is TGTGCCAGTAGTATTTATCAGAACACCTATGGCTACACCTTC.

The chain uses TRBV2 and TRBJ1-5; D call uncertain. The CDR3 has 14 amino acids. The V end was cut by 6 bases, the J end by 6 bases, with 15 bases between. Germline CDR1 reads SNHLY; CDR2 reads FYNNEI. The CDR3: CASRLGGSGQPQHF. CDR3 DNA: TGTGCCAGCAGATTGGGAGGGAGCGGTCAGCCCCAGCATTTT. The full variable domain, completed using reference TRBV2 and TRBJ1-5, is EPEVTQTPSHQVTQMGQEVILRCVPISNHLYFYWYRQILGQKVEFLVSFYNNEISEKSEIFDDQFSVERPDGSNFTLKIRSTKLEDSAMYFCASRLGGSGQPQHFGDGTRLSIL.

The V and J genes are TRBV11-2 and TRBJ2-1; perhaps TRBD2 as D (5 bases). With 0 bases removed from V and 9 bases from J, the gap between germline ends came to 18 bases. CDR3 length: 16 amino acids. Germline V CDR1 and CDR2: SGHAT, FQNNGV. In DNA, the CDR3 is TGTGCCAGCAGCTTAGATCCCGCGGGTCCTAGAGGTGAGCAGTTCTTC. As protein: CASSLDPAGPRGEQFF.

The V gene is TRBV28, the J gene TRBJ2-7; TRBD1 matches at 9 bases. Germline V gene data show CDR1 as MDHEN and CDR2 as SYDVKM. V dropped 6 bases and J dropped 0; count of bases not matched to a gene: 3. The CDR3 runs to 14 residues. The CDR3 nucleotides read TGTGCCAGCAGCCAGGGACAGGGCTCCTACGAGCAGTACTTC. This gives the protein CASSQGQGSYEQYF.

The DNA of the CDR3 is TGTGCCAGTAGTCTTGGGGACAGAAGCAATCAGCCCCAGCATTTT. This gives the protein CASSLGDRSNQPQHF. This rearrangement joins TRBV19 to TRBJ1-5; TRBD1 aligns across 7 bases. Germline V CDR1 and CDR2: LNHDA, SQIVND (reference sequence). J was trimmed by 1 base and V by 5 bases; bases with no gene match: 5. The CDR3 consists of 15 residues. The full variable domain, with the rest looked up from reference TRBV19 and TRBJ1-5, is DGGITQSPKYLFRKEGQNVTLSCEQNLNHDAMYWYRQDPGQGLRLIYYSQIVNDFQKGDIAEGYSVSREKKESFPLTVTSAQKNPTAFYLCASSLGDRSNQPQHFGDGTRLSIL.

The V gene is TRBV5-1, the J gene TRBJ2-7; 10 positions agree with TRBD1. The CDR3 is made up of 15 amino acids. The germline V gene has CDR1 SGHRS and CDR2 YFSETQ. The trim removed 4 bases at V and 3 bases at J, leaving 7 bases unmatched. The CDR3 nucleotides are TGCGCCAGCAGCCCAGGGACAGGGGAGGGCTACGAGCAGTACTTC. Its translation: CASSPGTGEGYEQYF.

The CDR3 sequence: CASNSRGQTGNTIYF. The CDR3 bases are TGTGCCAGCAACTCCAGGGGCCAAACTGGAAACACCATATATTTT. The rearrangement joins TRBV7-2 to TRBJ1-3; a possible D gene is TRBD1 (6 bases). Trimming took off 7 bases at V and 2 bases at J, with 15 bases between the two ends. CDR1 is SGHTA, CDR2 FQGNSA, per germline. CDR3 length: 15 amino acids.

J is TRBJ2-3 and V is TRBV6-6, with a tentative D call TRBD2 (5 bases). CDR3 length: 13 residues. V shed 2 bases and J shed 10 bases, with 13 bases lying between them. CDR1 MNHNY and CDR2 SVGAGI come from the germline V gene (reference sequence). This CDR3 is CASSYKEAAAQYF. The CDR3 nucleotides are TGTGCCAGCAGTTACAAGGAGGCGGCGGCGCAGTATTTT.

The chain couples TRBV19 to TRBJ1-5; TRBD1 agrees at 7 bases. J lost 0 bases, V lost 5 bases, and 10 bases had no gene match. The CDR3 extends over 17 amino acids. The germline V gene has CDR1 LNHDA and CDR2 SQIVND (reference sequence). The CDR3 sequence: CASSAEGAKYSNQPQHF. CDR3 DNA sequence: TGTGCCAGTAGTGCGGAGGGGGCAAAGTATAGCAATCAGCCCCAGCATTTT.

The chain combines TRBV19 with TRBJ2-6, with D uncertain. Germline assignment: CDR1 LNHDA and CDR2 SQIVND (reference sequence). The CDR3 has 13 residues. V was cut by 8 bases and J by 0 bases, with 5 bases left in between. CDR3 region: CASEFSGANVLTF. CDR3 DNA: TGTGCCAGTGAGTTCTCTGGGGCCAACGTCCTGACTTTC.

This clone was seen only once. The chain carries TRBV28 and TRBJ2-3; D is perhaps TRBD1 (5 bases). Between the trimmed V and J ends, which lost 1 base and 4 bases, there was a span of 12 bases. CDR1 MDHEN and CDR2 SYDVKM come from the germline V gene. CDR3 length equals 15 residues. The DNA for the CDR3 is TGTGCCAGCAGTTTATCGTCAGGGTGGGCAGATACGCAGTATTTT. Protein product: CASSLSSGWADTQYF.

The chain carries TRBV27 and TRBJ2-5, with 8 bases identical to TRBD2. V shed 6 bases, J shed 5 bases, and the junction held 8 bases outside the gene matches. This CDR3 spans 14 amino acids. Germline-derived CDR1 and CDR2 are MNHEY and SMNVEV (reference sequence). CDR3 DNA sequence: TGTGCCAGCAGCCAAAAGCGGGAGTGGGAGACCCAGTACTTC. It is translated as CASSQKREWETQYF.

The chain couples TRBV6-5 to TRBJ1-5; 7 bases line up with TRBD1. This CDR3 is 15 amino acids long. The germline V gene has CDR1 MNHEY and CDR2 SVGAGI. Unmatched junction bases numbered 4, after V lost 0 bases and J lost 5 bases. Here the CDR3 reads CASSYSTGTDQPQHF. The CDR3 DNA sequence: TGTGCCAGCAGTTACTCGACAGGGACGGATCAGCCCCAGCATTTT.

The chain combines TRBV19 with TRBJ2-2; 7 bases agree with TRBD2. Trimming cost V 5 bases and J 5 bases; bases outside gene matches: 17. The germline gives CDR1 LNHDA, CDR2 SQIVND (reference sequence). The CDR3 spans 18 residues. CDR3 in DNA: TGTGCCAGTAGTGCGATGCCTAGGACTAGAGCAAGGACCGGGGAGCTGTTTTTT. Translation: CASSAMPRTRARTGELFF. Combining the CDR3 with reference TRBV19 and TRBJ2-2 gives the whole variable domain DGGITQSPKYLFRKEGQNVTLSCEQNLNHDAMYWYRQDPGQGLRLIYYSQIVNDFQKGDIAEGYSVSREKKESFPLTVTSAQKNPTAFYLCASSAMPRTRARTGELFFGEGSRLTVL.

This rearrangement joins TRBV11-3 to TRBJ2-2, with a possible D match to TRBD2 (5 bases). The CDR3 spans 16 residues. Trimming removed 5 bases from V and 3 bases from J, with 16 bases in between. Germline CDR1 is SGHNT and CDR2 is YENEEA. DNA of the CDR3: TGTGCCAGCAGCCTAGGGTATACGGGGTACACCGGGGAGCTGTTTTTT. It is translated as CASSLGYTGYTGELFF.

V is TRBV6-1 and J is TRBJ1-5, with 7 nucleotides matching TRBD1. The CDR3 has 14 amino acids. CDR1 and CDR2 from the germline V gene are MNHNS and SASEGT. J lost 7 bases, V lost 1 base, and 4 bases had no gene match. CDR3 loop: CASSEGQGGQPQHF. The DNA for the CDR3 is TGTGCCAGCAGTGAAGGACAGGGAGGCCAGCCCCAGCATTTT.

The V gene is TRBV6-2 or TRBV6-3, the J gene TRBJ1-2, with D possibly being TRBD1 (5 bases). Germline CDR1 reads MNHEY; CDR2 reads SVGEGT. The V end was cut by 2 bases, the J end by 8 bases, with 9 bases between. This CDR3 comprises 12 residues. CDR3 nucleotide sequence: TGTGCCAGCAGTTACGCAGGGTTCGGCTACACCTTC. This sequence encodes CASSYAGFGYTF.

The rearrangement uses TRBV11-3 and TRBJ1-2; 8 nucleotides agree with TRBD1. This CDR3 comprises 15 residues. V shed 5 bases, J shed 6 bases, and the junction held 11 bases outside the gene matches. Germline CDR1 SGHNT, CDR2 YENEEA. The CDR3 spells CASSAPTGEADGYTF. The CDR3 DNA is TGTGCCAGCAGCGCGCCGACAGGGGAGGCGGATGGCTACACCTTC.